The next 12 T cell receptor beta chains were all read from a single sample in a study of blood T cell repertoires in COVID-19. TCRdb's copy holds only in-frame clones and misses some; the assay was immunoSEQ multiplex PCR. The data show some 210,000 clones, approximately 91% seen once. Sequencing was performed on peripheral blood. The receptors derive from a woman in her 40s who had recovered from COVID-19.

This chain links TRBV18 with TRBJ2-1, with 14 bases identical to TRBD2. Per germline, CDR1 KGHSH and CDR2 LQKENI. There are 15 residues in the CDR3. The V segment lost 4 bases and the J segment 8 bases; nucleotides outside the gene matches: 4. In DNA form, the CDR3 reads TGTGCCAGCTCACGGGGACTAGCGGGAGATGATGAGCAGTTCTTC. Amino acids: CASSRGLAGDDEQFF.

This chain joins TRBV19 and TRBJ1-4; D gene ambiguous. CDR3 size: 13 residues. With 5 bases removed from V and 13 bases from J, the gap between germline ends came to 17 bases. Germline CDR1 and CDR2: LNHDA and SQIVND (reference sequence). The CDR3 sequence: CASSGSSRWGLFF. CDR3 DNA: TGTGCCAGTAGTGGCTCTAGCCGGTGGGGACTGTTTTTT.

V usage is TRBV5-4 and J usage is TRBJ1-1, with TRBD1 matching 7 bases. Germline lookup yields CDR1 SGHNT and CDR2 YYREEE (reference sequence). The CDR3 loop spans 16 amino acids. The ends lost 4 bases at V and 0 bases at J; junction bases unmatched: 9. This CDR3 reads CASSMGQQPLNTEAFF. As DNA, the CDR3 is TGTGCCAGCAGCATGGGACAGCAACCTTTGAACACTGAAGCTTTCTTT.

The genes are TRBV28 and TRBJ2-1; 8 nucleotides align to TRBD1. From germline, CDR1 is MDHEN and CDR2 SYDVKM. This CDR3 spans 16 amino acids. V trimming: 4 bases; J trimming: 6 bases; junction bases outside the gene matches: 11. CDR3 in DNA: TGTGCCAGCAGTTCCCACACAGGGGGATCCACCAATGAGCAGTTCTTC. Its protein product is CASSSHTGGSTNEQFF.

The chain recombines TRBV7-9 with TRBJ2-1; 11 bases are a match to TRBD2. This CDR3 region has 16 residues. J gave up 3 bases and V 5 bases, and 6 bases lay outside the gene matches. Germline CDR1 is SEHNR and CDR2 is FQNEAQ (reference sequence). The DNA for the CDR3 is TGTGCCAGCAGCCCCCGGGGGACTAGCGGCTACAATGAGCAGTTCTTC. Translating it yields CASSPRGTSGYNEQFF.

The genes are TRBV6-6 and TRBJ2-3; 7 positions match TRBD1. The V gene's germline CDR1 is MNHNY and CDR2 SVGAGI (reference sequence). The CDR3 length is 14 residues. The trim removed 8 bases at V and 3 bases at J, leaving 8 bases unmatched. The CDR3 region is CASVGTVGTDTQYF. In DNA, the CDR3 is TGTGCCAGCGTCGGGACAGTCGGGACAGATACGCAGTATTTT.

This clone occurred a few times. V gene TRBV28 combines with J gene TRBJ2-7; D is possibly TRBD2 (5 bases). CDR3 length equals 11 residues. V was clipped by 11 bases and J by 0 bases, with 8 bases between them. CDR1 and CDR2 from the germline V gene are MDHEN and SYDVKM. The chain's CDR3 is CAVGSSYEQYF. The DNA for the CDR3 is TGTGCCGTAGGGAGCTCCTACGAGCAGTACTTC.

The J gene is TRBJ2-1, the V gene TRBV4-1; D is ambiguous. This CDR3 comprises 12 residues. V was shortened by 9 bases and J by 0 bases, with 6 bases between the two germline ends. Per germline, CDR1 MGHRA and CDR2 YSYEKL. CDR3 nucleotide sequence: TGCGCCAGTCTGAGCTCCTACAATGAGCAGTTCTTC. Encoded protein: CASLSSYNEQFF.

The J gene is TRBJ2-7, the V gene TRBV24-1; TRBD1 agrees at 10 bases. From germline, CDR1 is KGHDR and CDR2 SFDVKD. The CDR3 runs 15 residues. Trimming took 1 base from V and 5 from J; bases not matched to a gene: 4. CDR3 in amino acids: CATSDFGTGEDEQYF. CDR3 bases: TGTGCCACCAGTGATTTCGGGACAGGGGAAGACGAGCAGTACTTC.

CDR3 in DNA: TGTGCCAGTAGTTGGGCGGAGGGGTCCTACGAGCAGTACTTC. It is translated as CASSWAEGSYEQYF. The chain has TRBV19 and TRBJ2-7; D might be TRBD2 (6 bases). The V and J ends lost 5 bases and 1 base respectively, with 12 bases between them. Germline CDR1 reads LNHDA; CDR2 reads SQIVND (reference sequence). This CDR3 comprises 14 residues.

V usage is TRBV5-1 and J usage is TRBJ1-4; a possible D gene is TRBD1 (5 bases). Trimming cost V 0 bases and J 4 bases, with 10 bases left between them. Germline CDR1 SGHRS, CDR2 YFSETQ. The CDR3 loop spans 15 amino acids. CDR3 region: CASSLVQGGNEKLFF. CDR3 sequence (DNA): TGCGCCAGCAGCTTGGTTCAGGGTGGTAATGAAAAACTGTTTTTT.

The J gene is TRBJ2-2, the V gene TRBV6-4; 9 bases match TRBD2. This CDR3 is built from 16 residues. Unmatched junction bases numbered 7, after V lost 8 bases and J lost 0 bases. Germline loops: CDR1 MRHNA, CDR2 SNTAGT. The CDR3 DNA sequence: TGTGCCAGCTCTCCTCTAGCGGGGTCGAACACCGGGGAGCTGTTTTTT. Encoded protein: CASSPLAGSNTGELFF.